The TCR beta chain under discussion was sequenced for a study of T cell responses to AZD1222 COVID-19 vaccine. Study-wide results and caveats: Elevations in Spike-specific TCR breadth and depth followed administration of two AZD1222 doses. White British people made up most donors, females outnumbered males, and clonal diversity was possibly underestimated. Nearly half of spike-specific TCRs reportedly go after variant regions that carry no mutations.

On this clone: What it binds is not known.

TCRdb keeps only in-frame clones here, not all; method: immunoSEQ multiplex PCR. The table has about 81,000 clones, around 93% seen once. The TCR originated in an adult who received the AZD1222 COVID-19 vaccine. Sequencing used peripheral blood, obtained 28 days after the second AZD1222 dose.

CDR3 sequence (DNA): TGTGCCAGCAGTTGGACAGGGAACGAGCAGTACTTC. Amino acid sequence: CASSWTGNEQYF. J is TRBJ2-7 and V is TRBV2, with 8 bases fitting TRBD1. The V gene end was trimmed by 5 bases and the J gene end by 5 bases; junction bases not matched to a gene: 2. Per the germline V gene, CDR1 is SNHLY and CDR2 is FYNNEI. There are 12 residues in the CDR3.